The 27 T cell receptor beta chains below come from one sample, sequenced in a study of T cell clones after liver transplantation. Profiled with immunoSEQ multiplex PCR; TCRdb holds only in-frame clones, not every one. The sample carries 65,000 to 85,000 clones, 84% recorded once. The sequenced sample was CD4+ T cells from blood, obtained around 50 months after liver transplant. These receptors came from a human patient who received a liver transplant. The T cells may come from the graft donor.

The gene calls are TRBV18 and TRBJ1-5; unclear D gene. Trimming removed 4 bases at V and 4 bases at J, with 11 bases between. The CDR3 runs to 14 residues. Germline V CDR1 and CDR2: KGHSH, LQKENI. The CDR3 here is CASSRVQGNQPQHF. CDR3 DNA sequence: TGTGCCAGCTCACGGGTACAAGGGAATCAGCCCCAGCATTTT.

This chain links TRBV19 with TRBJ2-5; D possibly corresponds to TRBD1 (5 bases). Trimming took 4 bases from V and 0 from J, leaving 9 bases between them. This CDR3 is 14 amino acids long. The germline V gene has CDR1 LNHDA and CDR2 SQIVND (reference sequence). Here the CDR3 DNA reads TGTGCCAGTAGTACCCAGGACAACCAAGAGACCCAGTACTTC. Its translation: CASSTQDNQETQYF. The variable domain in full, with the rest retrieved from reference TRBV19 and TRBJ2-5, is DGGITQSPKYLFRKEGQNVTLSCEQNLNHDAMYWYRQDPGQGLRLIYYSQIVNDFQKGDIAEGYSVSREKKESFPLTVTSAQKNPTAFYLCASSTQDNQETQYFGPGTRLLVL.

The V and J genes are TRBV11-3 and TRBJ2-1, with TRBD2 matching 8 bases. There are 14 residues in the CDR3. From germline, CDR1 is SGHNT and CDR2 YENEEA. J lost 10 bases, V lost 1 base, and 6 bases had no gene match. In DNA form, the CDR3 reads TGTGCCAGCAGCTTAGCTGCGGCGGGGGGCGAGCAGTTCTTC. This sequence encodes CASSLAAAGGEQFF.

This rearrangement joins TRBV7-3 to TRBJ2-1, with 12 bases identical to TRBD2. The V and J ends lost 3 bases and 3 bases, in that order; junction bases with no gene match: 12. The CDR3 sequence is 19 residues long. Germline V gene data show CDR1 as SGHTA and CDR2 as FQGTGA. In nucleotides, the CDR3 is TGTGCCAGCAGCTTCCCTAGCGGGGGGGCCACTGGGCACTACAATGAGCAGTTCTTC. It codes for CASSFPSGGATGHYNEQFF.

This chain uses TRBV5-5 with TRBJ2-5; unclear D gene. Trimming removed 3 bases from V and 5 bases from J, with 11 bases in between. Germline V lookup: CDR1 SGHKS, CDR2 YYEKEE (reference sequence). The CDR3 spans 13 residues. The CDR3 reads CASSSSAQETQYF. CDR3 in DNA: TGTGCCAGCAGCTCCAGTGCCCAGGAGACCCAGTACTTC.

This chain joins TRBV6-5 and TRBJ2-1; 11 nucleotides match TRBD2. V lost 5 bases to trimming and J lost 6 bases; unmatched junction nucleotides: 3. Germline CDR1 MNHEY, CDR2 SVGAGI. The CDR3 is 14 amino acids. The CDR3: CASSRGLAGNEQFF. Written as DNA, the CDR3 is TGTGCCAGCAGTAGAGGACTAGCGGGCAATGAGCAGTTCTTC.

This chain connects TRBV9 to TRBJ1-5; D is unresolved. V dropped 0 bases and J dropped 4 bases, with 8 bases sitting between them. CDR1 is SGDLS and CDR2 is YYNGEE in the germline V gene. The CDR3 has 14 amino acids. The CDR3 reads CASSVGAQNQPQHF. DNA of the CDR3: TGTGCCAGCAGCGTAGGAGCCCAAAATCAGCCCCAGCATTTT. Full variable domain (missing parts from reference TRBV9 and TRBJ1-5): DSGVTQTPKHLITATGQRVTLRCSPRSGDLSVYWYQQSLDQGLQFLIQYYNGEERAKGNILERFSAQQFPDLHSELNLSSLELGDSALYFCASSVGAQNQPQHFGDGTRLSIL.

This clone was observed once. The rearrangement links TRBV13 to TRBJ1-1, with D possibly matching TRBD1 (5 bases). The CDR3 covers 13 residues. V lost 7 bases and J 4 bases, leaving 13 bases between the germline ends. Germline CDR1 reads PRHDT; CDR2 reads FYEKMQ (reference sequence). This chain's CDR3 is CASKTGISTEAFF. The CDR3 region has the DNA TGTGCCAGCAAAACAGGAATTTCCACTGAAGCTTTCTTT.

J is TRBJ2-7 and V is TRBV11-3, with 7 bases that match TRBD2. After removal of 5 bases from V and 4 bases from J, the junction contained 2 bases not matched to a gene. The CDR3 totals 12 residues. Looked up from germline, CDR1 is SGHNT and CDR2 is YENEEA. The CDR3 loop is CASSPGGYEQYF. The DNA for the CDR3 is TGTGCCAGCAGCCCGGGGGGATACGAGCAGTACTTC.

This chain connects TRBV5-4 to TRBJ1-1; D is possibly TRBD1 (6 bases). V lost 4 bases, J lost 0 bases, and 13 bases lay in between. CDR1 is SGHNT, CDR2 YYREEE, per germline (reference sequence). This CDR3 is 15 amino acids long. CDR3 sequence (DNA): TGTGCCAGCAGCCGTGGGACACTTTTGAACACTGAAGCTTTCTTT. It specifies CASSRGTLLNTEAFF. The complete variable domain, with remaining parts taken from reference TRBV5-4 and TRBJ1-1, reads ETGVTQSPTHLIKTRGQQVTLRCSSQSGHNTVSWYQQALGQGPQFIFQYYREEENGRGNFPPRFSGLQFPNYSSELNVNALELDDSALYLCASSRGTLLNTEAFFGQGTRLTVV.

This chain joins TRBV19 and TRBJ2-5; 9 bases align to TRBD1. Germline CDR1 LNHDA, CDR2 SQIVND (reference sequence). The CDR3 contains 16 residues. Losses at the gene ends were 4 bases for V and 4 bases for J; bases not matched to a gene: 10. CDR3 DNA sequence: TGTGCCAGTAGTAGCCCCCACAGGGGGCGAGGAGAGACCCAGTACTTC. Its translation is CASSSPHRGRGETQYF.

CDR3 in amino acids: CASSPRGDPYNEQFF. The DNA for the CDR3 is TGTGCCAGCAGTCCTCGGGGGGACCCCTACAATGAGCAGTTCTTC. This chain links TRBV7-9 with TRBJ2-1; 7 nucleotides line up with TRBD2. The junction had 7 bases not matched to a gene; V was cut back by 6 bases and J by 2 bases. Per the germline V gene, CDR1 is SEHNR and CDR2 is FQNEAQ (reference sequence). The CDR3 runs 15 residues.

This clone was detected once. This chain joins TRBV9 and TRBJ2-3; 7 bases are a match to TRBD2. The junction had 15 bases not matched to a gene; V was cut back by 2 bases and J by 6 bases. There are 17 residues in the CDR3. Germline V gives CDR1 SGDLS, CDR2 YYNGEE. In nucleotides, the CDR3 is TGTGCCAGCAGCGTCCCGGTAGGGACTAAAGACATTGATACGCAGTATTTT. It encodes CASSVPVGTKDIDTQYF.

The rearrangement joins TRBV25-1 to TRBJ2-5; 9 nucleotides line up with TRBD2. The CDR3 consists of 18 residues. CDR1 MGHDK and CDR2 SYGVNS come from the germline V gene. J lost 1 base, V lost 3 bases, and 12 bases had no gene match. The CDR3 loop is CASSDNQRLAESQETQYF. The DNA for the CDR3 is TGTGCCAGCAGTGATAACCAAAGACTAGCGGAATCCCAAGAGACCCAGTACTTC.

J is TRBJ2-7 and V is TRBV9, with a possible D match to TRBD1 (5 bases). Germline CDR1 SGDLS, CDR2 YYNGEE. This CDR3 has 16 residues. V dropped 4 bases and J dropped 3 bases, with 20 bases sitting between them. CDR3 region: CASSHPRVPLGYEQYF. Here the CDR3 DNA reads TGTGCCAGCAGCCATCCCAGGGTCCCTTTGGGCTACGAGCAGTACTTC.

This clone was seen ten or more times. The V call is TRBV6-1, the J call TRBJ2-7; TRBD1 might be the D (6 bases). Germline V gene sequence: CDR1 MNHNS, CDR2 SASEGT. V lost 7 bases and J 6 bases, leaving 16 bases between the germline ends. This CDR3 region has 13 residues. Written as DNA, the CDR3 is TGTGCCAGCACCCAGGGGTTGATCGGCGAGCAGTACTTC. This gives the protein CASTQGLIGEQYF.

The V and J genes are TRBV28 and TRBJ2-2; D not resolved. CDR1 is MDHEN, CDR2 SYDVKM, per germline. V was cut by 3 bases and J by 7 bases, with 21 bases left in between. The CDR3 length is 17 residues. The CDR3 sequence is CASSLEGASKFGGELFF. CDR3 sequence (DNA): TGTGCCAGCAGTTTGGAAGGTGCGTCGAAGTTCGGCGGGGAGCTGTTTTTT.

The chain carries TRBV29-1 and TRBJ1-1, with 7 nucleotides matching TRBD1. This CDR3 spans 13 amino acids. Losses at the gene ends were 2 bases for V and 5 bases for J; bases not matched to a gene: 5. Germline values: CDR1 SQVTM, CDR2 ANQGSEA. CDR3 protein: CSVEFGQATEAFF. Here the CDR3 DNA reads TGCAGCGTTGAATTTGGACAGGCGACTGAAGCTTTCTTT.

The CDR3 coding sequence is TGTGCCAGCAGCTTATCGGGTGAGCAGTTCTTC. It translates to CASSLSGEQFF. The V call is TRBV7-2, the J call TRBJ2-1; no clear D gene. V lost 2 bases to trimming and J lost 9 bases, with 5 bases between them. Germline V lookup: CDR1 SGHTA, CDR2 FQGNSA. The CDR3 sequence is 11 residues long.

The genes are TRBV7-9 and TRBJ2-2; 13 bases agree with TRBD2. Germline V gives CDR1 SEHNR, CDR2 FQNEAQ (reference sequence). V trimming: 5 bases; J trimming: 4 bases; junction bases outside the gene matches: 4. This CDR3 has 16 residues. This CDR3 is CASSPRTSGSTGELFF. Written as DNA, the CDR3 is TGTGCCAGCAGCCCGAGGACTAGCGGGAGCACCGGGGAGCTGTTTTTT.

The chain uses TRBV5-6 and TRBJ2-7; a weak D match, TRBD2 (5 bases). V was cut by 0 bases and J by 6 bases, with 10 bases left in between. This CDR3 contains 13 residues. Germline CDR1 SGHDT, CDR2 YYEEEE. The CDR3 region has the DNA TGTGCCAGCAGCTTGGGAGGGTACGGCGAGCAGTACTTC. Its protein is CASSLGGYGEQYF. The full variable domain, completed using reference TRBV5-6 and TRBJ2-7, is DAGVTQSPTHLIKTRGQQVTLRCSPKSGHDTVSWYQQALGQGPQFIFQYYEEEERQRGNFPDRFSGHQFPNYSSELNVNALLLGDSALYLCASSLGGYGEQYFGPGTRLTVT.

The CDR3 loop is CASSLEDFPDTQYF. The CDR3 DNA follows: TGTGCCAGCAGCTTAGAGGACTTCCCAGATACGCAGTATTTT. The V and J genes are TRBV7-9 and TRBJ2-3; maybe TRBD2 (5 bases). CDR3 length: 14 residues. Germline V gene sequence: CDR1 SEHNR, CDR2 FQNEAQ (reference sequence). Trimming left V 1 base short and J 4 bases short, with 9 bases between.

This sequence joins TRBV11-2 and TRBJ2-6; 10 bases agree with TRBD1. Germline CDR1 is SGHAT and CDR2 is FQNNGV. CDR3 length equals 18 residues. V shed 5 bases and J 4 bases; nucleotides not matched to a gene: 11. The CDR3: CASSHVPGQGPGANVLTF. The CDR3 bases are TGTGCCAGCAGCCACGTGCCGGGACAGGGGCCCGGGGCCAACGTCCTGACTTTC. Variable domain in full (rest from reference TRBV11-2 and TRBJ2-6): EAGVAQSPRYKIIEKRQSVAFWCNPISGHATLYWYQQILGQGPKLLIQFQNNGVVDDSQLPKDRFSAERLKGVDSTLKIQPAKLEDSAVYLCASSHVPGQGPGANVLTFGAGSRLTVL.

The V call is TRBV29-1, the J call TRBJ2-5, with D hard to call. The CDR3 covers 11 residues. Germline V gene lookup returns CDR1 SQVTM and CDR2 ANQGSEA. Trimming left V 1 base short and J 5 bases short, with 5 bases between. The CDR3 sequence is CSVEVSETQYF. In DNA form, the CDR3 reads TGCAGCGTTGAAGTGTCCGAGACCCAGTACTTC.

The chain employs TRBV19 and TRBJ1-1; 8 bases are shared with TRBD1. The CDR3 loop spans 12 amino acids. CDR1 LNHDA and CDR2 SQIVND come from the germline V gene (reference sequence). V dropped 6 bases and J dropped 11; count of bases not matched to a gene: 8. The CDR3 bases are TGTGCCAGTAGCCCAAGCACAGGGGGGGCTTTCTTT. Its protein product is CASSPSTGGAFF.

Note on this clone: Other nucleotide sequences in the sample specify the same CDR3. This rearrangement joins TRBV19 to TRBJ1-1, with D possibly being TRBD1 (5 bases). Germline V gene sequence: CDR1 LNHDA, CDR2 SQIVND (reference sequence). The CDR3 length is 14 residues. With 4 bases removed from V and 5 bases from J, the gap between germline ends came to 14 bases. The CDR3 is CASSTLGGETEAFF. The CDR3 nucleotides read TGTGCCAGTAGTACCCTGGGGGGGGAGACTGAAGCTTTCTTT.

This chain uses TRBV7-3 with TRBJ2-7; weak D call: TRBD1 (5 bases). The germline CDR1 and CDR2 sequences are SGHTA and FQGTGA. V was cut by 5 bases and J by 2 bases, with 16 bases left in between. The CDR3 contains 15 residues. The CDR3 loop reads CASSPYPGYPYEQYF. CDR3 nucleotides: TGTGCCAGCAGCCCGTATCCAGGGTATCCCTACGAGCAGTACTTC.